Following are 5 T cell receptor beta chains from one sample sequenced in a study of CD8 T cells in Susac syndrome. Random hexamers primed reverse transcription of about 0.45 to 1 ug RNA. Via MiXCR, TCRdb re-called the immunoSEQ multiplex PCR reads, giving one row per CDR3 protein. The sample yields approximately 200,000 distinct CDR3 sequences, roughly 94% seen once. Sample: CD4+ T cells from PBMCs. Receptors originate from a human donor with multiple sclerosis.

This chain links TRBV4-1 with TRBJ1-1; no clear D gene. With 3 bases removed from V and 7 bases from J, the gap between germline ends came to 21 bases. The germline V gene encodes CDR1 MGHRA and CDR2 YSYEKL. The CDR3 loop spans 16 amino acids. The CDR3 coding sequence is TGCGCCAGCAGCCAGATGACGGGCGGGTTCGGGTTTGAAGCTTTCTTT. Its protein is CASSQMTGGFGFEAFF.

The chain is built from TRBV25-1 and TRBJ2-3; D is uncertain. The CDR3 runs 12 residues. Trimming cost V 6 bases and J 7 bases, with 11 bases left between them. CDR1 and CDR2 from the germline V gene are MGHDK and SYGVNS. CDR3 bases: TGTGCCAGCAGCCTGGAAAGGCATACGCAGTATTTT. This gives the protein CASSLERHTQYF.

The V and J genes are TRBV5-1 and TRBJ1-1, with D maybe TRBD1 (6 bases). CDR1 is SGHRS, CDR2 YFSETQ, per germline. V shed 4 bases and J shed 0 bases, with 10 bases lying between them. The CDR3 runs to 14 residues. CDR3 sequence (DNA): TGCGCCAGCAGCCAGGACAGTCTGAACACTGAAGCTTTCTTT. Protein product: CASSQDSLNTEAFF.

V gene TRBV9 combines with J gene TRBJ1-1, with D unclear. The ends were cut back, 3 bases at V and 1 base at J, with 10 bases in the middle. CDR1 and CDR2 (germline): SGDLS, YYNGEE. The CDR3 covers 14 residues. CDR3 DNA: TGTGCCAGCAGCGCAAGAAGTTCGAACACTGAAGCTTTCTTT. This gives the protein CASSARSSNTEAFF.

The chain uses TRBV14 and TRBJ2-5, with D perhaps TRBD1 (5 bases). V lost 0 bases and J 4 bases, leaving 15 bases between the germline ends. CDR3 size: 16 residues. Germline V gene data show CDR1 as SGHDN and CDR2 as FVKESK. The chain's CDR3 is CASSQESAGWGETQYF. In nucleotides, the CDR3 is TGTGCCAGCAGCCAAGAGAGTGCAGGGTGGGGAGAGACCCAGTACTTC.